This T cell receptor (beta chain) was recovered during a study of human T cells and chemical hapten exposure. Time point denoted: pre-sensitization, week 0. The treatment here: therapeutic diphenylcyclopropenone sensitization with weekly scalp DPC. Germline V gene lookup returns CDR1 SGHDT and CDR2 YYEEEE. CDR3 length: 14 residues. The V segment lost 4 bases and the J segment 4 bases; nucleotides outside the gene matches: 5. TCRdb re-derived calls from the RACE reads in MiXCR, one entry per CDR3 protein. The sample carries some 70,000 distinct CDR3 sequences, roughly 9.8% recorded once. The chain carries TRBV5-6 and TRBJ1-2; 9 positions agree with TRBD1. The specimen was whole blood, collected in connection with sensitization to the hapten diphenylcyclopropenone (DPC). This receptor was taken from a woman aged 50 to 60 with alopecia areata. Some clones in this sample may be carry-over from other donors' samples. The CDR3 here is CASSRDRAFYGYTF. CDR3 nucleotide sequence: TGTGCCAGCAGCCGGGACAGGGCCTTCTATGGCTACACCTTC.